The 22 T cell receptor beta chains below all came from one sample that was sequenced in a study of regulatory T cells in long-lasting Graves disease. Documented time point: persistent/refractory GD, antithyroid drugs over 5 years with positive TRAb. There was RNA extracted from PBMCs, and the TCR library was made from it. Arm-PCR of CDR3 regions and iRepertoire HTBI primers were used to build TCR beta libraries. TCRdb fed the multiplex PCR reads into MiXCR, producing one record per CDR3 protein. The data contain a few hundred thousand distinct CDR3 sequences, 20% to 25% of them singletons. The sequencing here drew on peripheral blood mononuclear cells (PBMCs), taken when the disease was refractory, from a patient treated with antithyroid drugs. The origin of the receptors is a female donor with Graves disease.

This clonotype was picked up many times. The CDR3 here is CASSWGQGVHEQYF. CDR3 nucleotides: TGTGCCAGCAGTTGGGGACAGGGGGTCCACGAGCAGTACTTC. The J gene is TRBJ2-7, the V gene TRBV28, with TRBD1 identical over 11 bases. Germline V lookup: CDR1 MDHEN, CDR2 SYDVKM. This CDR3 has 14 amino acids. The V and J ends lost 4 bases and 5 bases, in that order; junction bases with no gene match: 4.

Remarks on this clonotype: A much larger clone is a single base away; this may be a read error. This chain uses TRBV28 with TRBJ1-2, with D unclear. The CDR3 length is 12 residues. Germline V gene sequence: CDR1 MDHEN, CDR2 SYDVKM. The CDR3 loop reads CAGSLTYYGYTF. CDR3 in DNA: TGTGCCGGCAGCCTCACATACTATGGCTACACCTTC.

The chain combines TRBV29-1 with TRBJ1-1; D perhaps matches TRBD1 (5 bases). Germline V gives CDR1 SQVTM, CDR2 ANQGSEA. CDR3 length: 13 amino acids. V dropped 1 base and J dropped 8 bases, with 14 bases sitting between them. This CDR3 reads CSVEVGRSPEAFF. DNA for the CDR3: TGCAGCGTTGAAGTGGGGCGGAGTCCCGAAGCTTTCTTT.

This clonotype has a count of ten or more. The CDR3 protein is CASIDTYNSPLHF. The CDR3 DNA sequence: TGTGCCAGCATCGACACGTATAATTCACCCCTCCACTTT. The chain joins TRBV2 to TRBJ1-6; D remains ambiguous. The CDR3 is made up of 13 amino acids. Trimming removed 7 bases at V and 4 bases at J, with 8 bases between. CDR1 is SNHLY, CDR2 FYNNEI, per germline.

The chain carries TRBV6-1 and TRBJ2-1; D is possibly TRBD1 (5 bases). The CDR3 spans 18 residues. The V end was cut by 10 bases, the J end by 0 bases, with 25 bases between. CDR1 and CDR2 (germline): MNHNS, SASEGT. The CDR3 DNA sequence: TGTGCCACCTCAAGAATTGTCGTTAGGGGAAGCTCCTACAATGAGCAGTTCTTC. Translating it yields CATSRIVVRGSSYNEQFF.

This chain links TRBV5-1 with TRBJ2-3, with 12 bases lining up with TRBD2. Germline CDR1 SGHRS, CDR2 YFSETQ. Trimming took 3 bases from V and 2 from J; bases not matched to a gene: 4. The CDR3 length is 16 residues. CDR3 sequence (DNA): TGCGCCAGCAGCTCCGGACTAGCGGGGACCACAGATACGCAGTATTTT. The encoded protein is CASSSGLAGTTDTQYF.

As concerns this clonotype: The junction and the germline gene differ at one end; a read error may be behind it. The genes are TRBV3-1 and TRBJ2-7; TRBD2 matches 8 bases. The CDR3 has 14 residues. CDR1 LGHDT and CDR2 YNNKEL come from the germline V gene (reference sequence). CDR3 in DNA: TGTGCCAGTACTGGCTTAGCGGGGCCCTACGTGCAGTACTTC. It yields the protein CASTGLAGPYVQYF.

Comment on this clonotype: A read error may be the cause here, since a much bigger clone is one base away. The conserved phenylalanine or tryptophan is not found at the CDR3 terminus, so this likely reflects a read error. This chain joins TRBV6-2 or TRBV6-3 and TRBJ1-4; TRBD1 is a possible D gene (5 bases). Looked up from germline, CDR1 is MNHEY and CDR2 is SVGEGT. The CDR3 is made up of 14 amino acids. With 4 bases removed from V and 7 bases from J, the gap between germline ends came to 13 bases. CDR3 protein: CASSSGTHPEKLFL. The CDR3 DNA reads as TGTGCCAGCAGTTCCGGGACCCACCCTGAAAAACTGTTTCTT.

The J gene is TRBJ1-6, the V gene TRBV20-1; 9 bases map to TRBD1. From germline, CDR1 is DFQATT and CDR2 SNEGSKA (reference sequence). The length of the CDR3 is 20 residues. V shed 1 base, J shed 7 bases, and the junction held 20 bases outside the gene matches. The CDR3 region has the DNA TGCAGTGCTAGAGCCGTGAAGGGGACAGGGTTTAATTTTTCGAATTCACCCCTCCACTTT. Protein product: CSARAVKGTGFNFSNSPLHF.

About this clonotype itself: One base away lies a much larger clone, so this may be a sequencing read error. The V and J genes are TRBV6-1 and TRBJ1-2; TRBD1 agrees at 9 bases. Losses at the gene ends were 7 bases for V and 0 bases for J; bases not matched to a gene: 9. Germline V gene lookup returns CDR1 MNHNS and CDR2 SASEGT. The CDR3 has 16 residues. CDR3 sequence (DNA): TGTGCCAGCAATGCATTAACAGGGGGCTCTAACTATGGCTACACCTTC. It encodes CASNALTGGSNYGYTF.

CDR3 DNA: TGTGCCAGCAGTTACAAGGAAACCAGGCTCGCCACTGAAGCTTTCTTT. Translation gives CASSYKETRLATEAFF. The chain carries TRBV6-5 and TRBJ1-1, with D uncertain. This CDR3 has 16 residues. Germline assignment: CDR1 MNHEY and CDR2 SVGAGI. V gave up 2 bases and J gave up 4 bases, with 17 bases separating them.

This clonotype has more than one count but fewer than ten. The rearrangement links TRBV4-1 to TRBJ1-5, with D unclear. Germline V gene sequence: CDR1 MGHRA, CDR2 YSYEKL. Trimming left V 1 base short and J 8 bases short, with 9 bases between. The CDR3 spans 13 residues. The CDR3 spells CASSQVGWEPQHF. As DNA, the CDR3 is TGCGCCAGCAGCCAAGTTGGGTGGGAGCCCCAGCATTTT.

About this clonotype: A much larger clone differs by one base, so this may be a read error. Likely a read error: the CDR3 ends without its conserved phenylalanine or tryptophan. This chain uses TRBV28 with TRBJ2-7, with D tentatively TRBD1 (6 bases). With 2 bases removed from V and 1 base from J, the gap between germline ends came to 12 bases. Germline assignment: CDR1 MDHEN and CDR2 SYDVKM. The CDR3 totals 15 residues. CDR3 coding DNA: TGTGCCAGCAGTTTACAGGGGAGTCCATCCTACGAGCAGTACCTC. Amino acids: CASSLQGSPSYEQYL.

The chain recombines TRBV5-1 with TRBJ1-2; the D is unclear. The V end was cut by 4 bases, the J end by 0 bases, with 13 bases between. Germline V CDR1 and CDR2: SGHRS, YFSETQ. This CDR3 region has 15 residues. The DNA for the CDR3 is TGCGCCAGCAGCCCGCTTTTGGGAGCTAACTATGGCTACACCTTC. Protein product: CASSPLLGANYGYTF.

The V gene is TRBV29-1, the J gene TRBJ2-7, with TRBD1 matching over 7 bases. The V gene end was trimmed by 4 bases and the J gene end by 7 bases; junction bases not matched to a gene: 10. The CDR3 is 13 amino acids. The germline CDR1 and CDR2 sequences are SQVTM and ANQGSEA. CDR3 bases: TGCAGCGTTGTACAGGGGACGGCTATGGAGCAGTACTTC. The encoded protein is CSVVQGTAMEQYF.

V gene TRBV10-3 combines with J gene TRBJ1-3; D remains ambiguous. This CDR3 spans 17 amino acids. The ends were cut back, 8 bases at V and 0 bases at J, with 20 bases in the middle. The germline CDR1 and CDR2 sequences are ENHRY and SYGVKD. CDR3 amino acids: CAIGSRFIGSSGNTIYF. CDR3 nucleotides: TGTGCCATCGGCTCGCGGTTTATTGGCTCCTCTGGAAACACCATATATTTT.

This clonotype showed up just a few times. This chain links TRBV19 with TRBJ1-4; no reliable D call. Germline values: CDR1 LNHDA, CDR2 SQIVND (reference sequence). The CDR3 consists of 17 residues. The ends were cut back, 3 bases at V and 1 base at J, with 15 bases in the middle. This chain's CDR3 is CASSILGIRGTNEKLFF. The CDR3 DNA is TGTGCCAGTAGTATCTTGGGGATTCGAGGAACTAATGAAAAACTGTTTTTT.

This rearrangement joins TRBV19 to TRBJ1-2, with 7 bases identical to TRBD1. J gave up 8 bases and V 7 bases, and 13 bases lay outside the gene matches. This CDR3 is 14 amino acids long. Germline V lookup: CDR1 LNHDA, CDR2 SQIVND (reference sequence). The CDR3 here is CASTTTTGRYGYTF. The CDR3 DNA sequence: TGTGCCAGTACAACCACGACAGGGAGATACGGCTACACCTTC.

This clonotype was recorded many times. This chain joins TRBV7-9 and TRBJ1-1; D not resolved. The V and J ends lost 5 bases and 10 bases respectively, with 11 bases between them. Germline-derived CDR1 and CDR2 are SEHNR and FQNEAQ (reference sequence). This CDR3 is built from 11 residues. In nucleotides, the CDR3 is TGTGCCAGCAGCCCCGAGCAGGTAGCTTTCTTT. Amino acids: CASSPEQVAFF. The full variable domain, completed using reference TRBV7-9 and TRBJ1-1, is DTGVSQNPRHKITKRGQNVTFRCDPISEHNRLYWYRQTLGQGPEFLTYFQNEAQLEKSRLLSDRFSAERPKGSFSTLEIQRTEQGDSAMYLCASSPEQVAFFGQGTRLTVV.

This clonotype was seen many times. This chain links TRBV28 with TRBJ1-2, with 7 bases lining up with TRBD1. The CDR3 has 14 amino acids. CDR1 is MDHEN, CDR2 SYDVKM, per germline. With V trimmed by 4 bases and J by 5 bases, 7 bases remained unmatched. The CDR3 protein is CASSSQGGRYGYTF. In nucleotides, the CDR3 is TGTGCCAGCAGTTCCCAGGGGGGACGGTATGGCTACACCTTC.

This clonotype was seen only once. One end of the junction does not line up with germline, which may come from a read error. The V and J genes are TRBV7-9 and TRBJ1-5, with 7 bases matching TRBD1. CDR3 size: 15 residues. Germline V gene sequence: CDR1 SEHNR, CDR2 FQNEAQ (reference sequence). The CDR3 DNA sequence: TGTGCCAACAGCTTAGAAGGGGGCGTCAATCAGCCCCAGCATTTT. Protein product: CANSLEGGVNQPQHF.

This clonotype was recorded at least ten times. This sequence joins TRBV27 and TRBJ2-6; unclear D gene. The CDR3 has 14 residues. The germline V and J ends were trimmed by 4 bases and 3 bases, with 7 bases remaining between them. The germline CDR1 and CDR2 sequences are MNHEY and SMNVEV (reference sequence). CDR3 amino acids: CASSWTIGANVLTF. The CDR3 nucleotides are TGTGCCAGCAGTTGGACGATTGGGGCCAACGTCCTGACTTTC. The entire variable domain, with the rest obtained from reference TRBV27 and TRBJ2-6, is as follows: EAQVTQNPRYLITVTGKKLTVTCSQNMNHEYMSWYRQDPGLGLRQIYYSMNVEVTDKGDVPEGYKVSRKEKRNFPLILESPSPNQTSLYFCASSWTIGANVLTFGAGSRLTVL.